A single sample is the source of the 23 T cell receptor beta chains below, sequenced in a study of cytomegalovirus exposure and HLA in healthy donors. PCR employed 60 Vbeta and 13 Jbeta primers. The data were produced by immunoSEQ multiplex PCR, yet TCRdb's version contains in-frame clones alone and is incomplete. The repertoire holds some 130,000 clones, around 72% seen once, with under 5.5% in the top ten. The source material was PBMCs. The receptors originated from a man aged 50 to 60 in good health and CMV-seropositive.

The genes are TRBV27 and TRBJ1-2; 7 bases are a match to TRBD1. The CDR3 is 16 amino acids. Germline trimming cut 5 bases from V and 0 bases from J; bases unmatched to any gene: 9. CDR1 MNHEY and CDR2 SMNVEV come from the germline V gene (reference sequence). In DNA, the CDR3 is TGTGCCAGCAGTCCAGGGGGACAGTTCGCTAACTATGGCTACACCTTC. Residues: CASSPGGQFANYGYTF.

This clone came up once. The chain carries TRBV7-3 and TRBJ2-2; D perhaps matches TRBD2 (6 bases). The CDR3 runs to 14 residues. The ends were cut back, 6 bases at V and 5 bases at J, with 13 bases in the middle. CDR1 is SGHTA, CDR2 FQGTGA, per germline. The CDR3 protein is CASRRDRSTGELFF. The CDR3 DNA is TGTGCCAGCAGGCGGGACCGAAGTACCGGGGAGCTGTTTTTT.

The V gene is TRBV7-3, the J gene TRBJ2-1, with 7 bases fitting TRBD2. The CDR3 loop spans 13 amino acids. Unmatched junction bases numbered 1, after V lost 2 bases and J lost 6 bases. Germline V gene lookup returns CDR1 SGHTA and CDR2 FQGTGA. The CDR3 sequence: CASSLLAVNEQFF. The CDR3 DNA is TGTGCCAGCAGCTTACTAGCGGTCAATGAGCAGTTCTTC.

The J gene is TRBJ2-7, the V gene TRBV6-6, with a tentative D call TRBD1 (6 bases). The CDR3 consists of 15 residues. Germline-derived CDR1 and CDR2 are MNHNY and SVGAGI (reference sequence). Trimming took off 0 bases at V and 1 base at J, with 10 bases between the two ends. The CDR3 DNA sequence: TGTGCCAGCAGTTACTCGAAAGGACAGTCCTACGAGCAGTACTTC. This codes for CASSYSKGQSYEQYF.

The V call is TRBV29-1, the J call TRBJ2-2, with 11 bases identical to TRBD2. V shed 3 bases and J 2 bases; nucleotides not matched to a gene: 2. The CDR3 has 15 residues. Germline CDR1 reads SQVTM; CDR2 reads ANQGSEA. In DNA form, the CDR3 reads TGCAGCGTTGAGGGACTAGCGGAAAACACCGGGGAGCTGTTTTTT. Amino acids: CSVEGLAENTGELFF.

This clone showed up just a few times. The rearrangement uses TRBV10-3 and TRBJ1-4; D perhaps matches TRBD1 (6 bases). The length of the CDR3 is 16 residues. Germline CDR1 reads ENHRY; CDR2 reads SYGVKD. Trimming shortened V by 2 bases and J by 3 bases, and 13 bases separated the two germline ends. CDR3 loop: CAISERAPGANEKLFF. The CDR3 DNA sequence: TGTGCCATCAGTGAGAGGGCGCCAGGGGCTAATGAAAAACTGTTTTTT.

This sequence joins TRBV4-1 and TRBJ2-5, with a tentative D call TRBD1 (6 bases). V shed 0 bases and J shed 5 bases, with 16 bases lying between them. CDR1 and CDR2 (germline): MGHRA, YSYEKL. The CDR3 is 16 amino acids. Written as DNA, the CDR3 is TGCGCCAGCAGCCAAGATCGGCAGGGACATCGGGAGACCCAGTACTTC. Translation gives CASSQDRQGHRETQYF.

The V call is TRBV5-8, the J call TRBJ1-2; D call uncertain. This CDR3 has 11 residues. CDR1 is SGHTS and CDR2 is YDEGEE in the germline V gene. Trimming stripped 4 bases from V and 1 base from J, with 2 bases between. This CDR3 is CASSLNYGYTF. DNA for the CDR3: TGTGCCAGCAGCCTTAACTATGGCTACACCTTC.

Only a few counts were recorded for this clone. This rearrangement joins TRBV6-4 to TRBJ2-1; tentatively, D is TRBD1 (5 bases). The CDR3 runs 16 residues. The V end was cut by 5 bases, the J end by 0 bases, with 14 bases between. Germline CDR1 reads MRHNA; CDR2 reads SNTAGT. This chain's CDR3 is CASSPRASGSYNEQFF. CDR3 DNA sequence: TGTGCCAGCAGTCCCAGGGCTTCTGGCTCCTACAATGAGCAGTTCTTC.

The chain joins TRBV6-5 to TRBJ1-4, with TRBD1 identical over 9 bases. The CDR3 is made up of 14 amino acids. Germline CDR1 is MNHEY and CDR2 is SVGAGI. J lost 5 bases, V lost 2 bases, and 0 bases had no gene match. The CDR3 DNA is TGTGCCAGCAGTTACGGGACAGGGAATGAAAAACTGTTTTTT. This encodes CASSYGTGNEKLFF.

This chain joins TRBV27 and TRBJ1-1, with D perhaps TRBD1 (6 bases). CDR1 and CDR2 (germline): MNHEY, SMNVEV (reference sequence). This CDR3 region has 15 residues. V was pared by 6 bases and J by 1 base, with 15 bases between. The CDR3 sequence is CASRGTPGRNTEAFF. The CDR3 DNA follows: TGTGCCAGCAGAGGGACACCAGGAAGGAACACTGAAGCTTTCTTT.

Regarding this clone: Germline is not matched at one junction end, which may reflect a read error. This rearrangement joins TRBV7-9 to TRBJ2-7; 8 bases align to TRBD1. The CDR3 sequence is 15 residues long. Germline CDR1 is SEHNR and CDR2 is FQNEAQ (reference sequence). CDR3 nucleotide sequence: TGTTCCAGCAGCTTAGGTCCAGGGGGCAGCTACGAGCAGTACTTC. Its translation: CSSSLGPGGSYEQYF.

This sequence joins TRBV5-6 and TRBJ1-3, with a possible D match to TRBD1 (6 bases). V was pared by 0 bases and J by 1 base, with 11 bases between. The CDR3 spans 16 residues. Germline assignment: CDR1 SGHDT and CDR2 YYEEEE. The CDR3 sequence: CASSLGQDPSGNTIYF. CDR3 DNA sequence: TGTGCCAGCAGCTTGGGACAGGACCCTTCTGGAAACACCATATATTTT.

The V gene is TRBV14, the J gene TRBJ2-3; D gene ambiguous. The CDR3 has 15 amino acids. Germline V gene lookup returns CDR1 SGHDN and CDR2 FVKESK. Trimming took off 3 bases at V and 2 bases at J, with 12 bases between the two ends. CDR3 loop: CASSQLSRLTDTQYF. DNA of the CDR3: TGTGCCAGCAGCCAGCTTAGTCGACTCACAGATACGCAGTATTTT.

The chain uses TRBV5-6 and TRBJ1-1; possibly TRBD1 for D (5 bases). Germline V gene sequence: CDR1 SGHDT, CDR2 YYEEEE. V was cut by 0 bases and J by 3 bases, with 9 bases left in between. CDR3 length equals 14 residues. CDR3 bases: TGTGCCAGCAGCTTGGGGGGAGGGGACACTGAAGCTTTCTTT. It translates to CASSLGGGDTEAFF.

This chain uses TRBV27 with TRBJ1-5; 11 bases map to TRBD1. The CDR3 contains 16 residues. Germline CDR1 and CDR2: MNHEY and SMNVEV (reference sequence). V shed 4 bases and J 9 bases; nucleotides not matched to a gene: 11. The CDR3 loop is CASSSLRDRGDRPQHF. The CDR3 DNA reads TGTGCCAGCAGTTCCCTCCGGGACAGGGGGGACAGGCCCCAGCATTTT.

The chain is built from TRBV19 and TRBJ1-1; tentative D call: TRBD1 (6 bases). The V gene lost 3 bases and the J gene lost 6 bases, with 11 bases spanning the gap. CDR1 and CDR2 (germline): LNHDA, SQIVND (reference sequence). The CDR3 sequence is 13 residues long. The CDR3 nucleotides are TGTGCCAGTAGTATCCAGGGGTTCGCTGAAGCTTTCTTT. Protein: CASSIQGFAEAFF.

This clone showed up just a few times. The chain carries TRBV4-3 and TRBJ2-1, with 12 nucleotides matching TRBD2. With V trimmed by 4 bases and J by 7 bases, 11 bases remained unmatched. Per germline, CDR1 LGHNA and CDR2 YSLEER. CDR3 size: 17 residues. The CDR3 DNA reads TGCGCCAGCAGCCTCCAAGGGCTAGCGGGGGGGATTAATGAGCAGTTCTTC. Protein: CASSLQGLAGGINEQFF.

This rearrangement joins TRBV27 to TRBJ1-1; 7 nucleotides line up with TRBD1. CDR3 length: 18 amino acids. V was pared by 6 bases and J by 0 bases, with 16 bases of the junction left unmatched. CDR1 is MNHEY, CDR2 SMNVEV, per germline (reference sequence). The CDR3 here is CASSSWGFGTALNTEAFF. CDR3 sequence (DNA): TGTGCCAGCAGCAGTTGGGGATTCGGGACAGCCCTGAACACTGAAGCTTTCTTT.

This rearrangement joins TRBV9 to TRBJ1-1; D uncertain. This CDR3 is 15 amino acids long. The V gene's germline CDR1 is SGDLS and CDR2 YYNGEE. With 0 bases removed from V and 6 bases from J, the gap between germline ends came to 15 bases. CDR3: CASSVDGRWMAEAFF. In DNA form, the CDR3 reads TGTGCCAGCAGCGTAGATGGCAGGTGGATGGCTGAAGCTTTCTTT.

The chain links TRBV7-9 to TRBJ2-5; 8 bases match TRBD1. J lost 4 bases, V lost 4 bases, and 8 bases had no gene match. The CDR3 has 15 residues. CDR1 and CDR2 from the germline V gene are SEHNR and FQNEAQ (reference sequence). CDR3 in amino acids: CASSSDRGGAETQYF. Here the CDR3 DNA reads TGTGCCAGCAGCTCAGACAGGGGCGGCGCAGAGACCCAGTACTTC.

This clone was counted once. The CDR3: CASSKVCFRASYEQYF. Written as DNA, the CDR3 is TGTGCCAGCAGCAAAGTCTGCTTCCGAGCCTCCTACGAGCAGTACTTC. The gene calls are TRBV21-1 and TRBJ2-7; TRBD2, the table's D call, lacks a check against the DNA. TRBV21-1 is listed as a pseudogene. There are 16 residues in the CDR3.

V is TRBV7-2 and J is TRBJ1-1, with D perhaps TRBD1 (5 bases). The CDR3 is 17 amino acids. V shed 5 bases and J shed 0 bases, with 19 bases lying between them. Germline CDR1 SGHTA, CDR2 FQGNSA. In nucleotides, the CDR3 is TGTGCCAGCAGCATACAGGCGTTAAACCTTCTGAACACTGAAGCTTTCTTT. The encoded protein is CASSIQALNLLNTEAFF.